This entry is about one T cell receptor beta chain. Its target is unknown. This specimen belongs to a study of T cell responses to AZD1222 COVID-19 vaccine. Study results and limitations: Only six or seven AZD1222 recipients were seropositive at baseline. White British ancestry dominated among donors, who included more females, and clonal diversity was possibly underestimated.

The germline gives CDR1 SGHVS, CDR2 FNYEAQ. With 2 bases removed from V and 4 bases from J, the gap between germline ends came to 14 bases. The CDR3 spans 15 residues. TCRdb keeps only in-frame clones here, not all; method: immunoSEQ multiplex PCR. Of around 78,000 clones listed, roughly 90% are singletons. The rearrangement links TRBV7-6 to TRBJ1-2; no definite D call. The sample in question was peripheral blood, obtained on day 0 of AZD1222 vaccination. The sequence was obtained from an adult in good health. The CDR3 spells CASSLYLGSGYGYTF. As DNA, the CDR3 is TGTGCCAGCAGCTTATATTTAGGGTCCGGCTATGGCTACACCTTC.